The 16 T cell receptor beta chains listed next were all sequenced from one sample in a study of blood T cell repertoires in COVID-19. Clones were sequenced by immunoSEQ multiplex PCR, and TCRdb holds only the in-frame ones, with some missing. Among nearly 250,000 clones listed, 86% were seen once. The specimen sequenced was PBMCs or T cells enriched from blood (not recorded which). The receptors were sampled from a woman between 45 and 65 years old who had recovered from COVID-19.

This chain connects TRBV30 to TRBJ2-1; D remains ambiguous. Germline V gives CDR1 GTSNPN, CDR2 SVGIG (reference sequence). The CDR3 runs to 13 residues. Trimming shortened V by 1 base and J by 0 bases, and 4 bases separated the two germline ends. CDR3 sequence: CAWSGISYNEQFF. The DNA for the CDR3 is TGTGCCTGGAGTGGTATCTCCTACAATGAGCAGTTCTTC.

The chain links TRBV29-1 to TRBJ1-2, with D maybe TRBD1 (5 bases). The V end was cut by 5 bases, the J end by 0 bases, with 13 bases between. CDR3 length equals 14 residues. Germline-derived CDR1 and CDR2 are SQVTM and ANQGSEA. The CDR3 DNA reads TGCAGCGTTACGCAGGGTTTCCCTAACTATGGCTACACCTTC. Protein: CSVTQGFPNYGYTF.

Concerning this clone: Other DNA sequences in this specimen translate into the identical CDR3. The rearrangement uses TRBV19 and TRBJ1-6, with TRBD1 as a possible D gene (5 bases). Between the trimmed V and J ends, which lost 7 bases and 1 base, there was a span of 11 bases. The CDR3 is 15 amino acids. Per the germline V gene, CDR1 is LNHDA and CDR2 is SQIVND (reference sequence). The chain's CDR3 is CASKAGGSYNSPLHF. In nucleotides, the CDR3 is TGTGCCAGTAAGGCGGGGGGGTCCTATAATTCACCCCTCCACTTT.

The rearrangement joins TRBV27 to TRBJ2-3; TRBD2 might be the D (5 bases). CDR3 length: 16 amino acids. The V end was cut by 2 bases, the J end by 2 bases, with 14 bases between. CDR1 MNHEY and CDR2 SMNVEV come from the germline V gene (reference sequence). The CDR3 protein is CASSLTRVEYTDTQYF. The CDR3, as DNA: TGTGCCAGCAGTTTAACGCGGGTCGAATACACAGATACGCAGTATTTT.

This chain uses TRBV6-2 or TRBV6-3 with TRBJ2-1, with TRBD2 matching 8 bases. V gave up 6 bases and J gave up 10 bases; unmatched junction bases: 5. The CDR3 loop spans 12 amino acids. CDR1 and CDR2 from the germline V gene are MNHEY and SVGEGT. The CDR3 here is CASSSAGEEQFF. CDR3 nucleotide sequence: TGTGCCAGCAGCTCAGCGGGAGAGGAGCAGTTCTTC.

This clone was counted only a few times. CDR3: CATKAGDPSYEQYF. CDR3 in DNA: TGTGCCACCAAGGCGGGGGACCCCTCCTACGAGCAGTACTTC. The rearrangement joins TRBV15 to TRBJ2-7, with 7 bases matching TRBD2. The V and J ends lost 7 bases and 0 bases, in that order; junction bases with no gene match: 6. The CDR3 runs 14 residues. From germline, CDR1 is LNHNV and CDR2 YYDKDF (reference sequence).

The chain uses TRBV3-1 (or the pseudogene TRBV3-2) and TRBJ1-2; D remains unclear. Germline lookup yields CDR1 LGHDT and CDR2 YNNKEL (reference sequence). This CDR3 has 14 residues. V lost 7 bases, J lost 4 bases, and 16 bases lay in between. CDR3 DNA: TGTGCCAGCACTCCGACAATGAGTTCCTATGGCTACACCTTC. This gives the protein CASTPTMSSYGYTF.

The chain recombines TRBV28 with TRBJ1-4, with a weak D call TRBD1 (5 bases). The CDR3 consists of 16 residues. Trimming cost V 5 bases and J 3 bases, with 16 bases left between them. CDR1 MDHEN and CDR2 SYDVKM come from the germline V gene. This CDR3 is CASSTALRVANEKLFF. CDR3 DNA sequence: TGTGCCAGCAGTACCGCGCTCAGGGTGGCTAATGAAAAACTGTTTTTT.

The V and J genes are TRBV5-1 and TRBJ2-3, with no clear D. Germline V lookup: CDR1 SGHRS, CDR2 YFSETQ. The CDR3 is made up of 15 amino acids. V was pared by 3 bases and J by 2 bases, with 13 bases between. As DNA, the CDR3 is TGCGCCAGCAGCTCCGGAGTACCGAACACAGATACGCAGTATTTT. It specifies CASSSGVPNTDTQYF.

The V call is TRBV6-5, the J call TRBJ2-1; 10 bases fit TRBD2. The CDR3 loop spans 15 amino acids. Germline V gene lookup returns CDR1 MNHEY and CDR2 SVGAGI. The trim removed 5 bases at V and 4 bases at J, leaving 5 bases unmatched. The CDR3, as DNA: TGTGCCAGCAGTCACAGCGGGAGGGATTACAATGAGCAGTTCTTC. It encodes CASSHSGRDYNEQFF.

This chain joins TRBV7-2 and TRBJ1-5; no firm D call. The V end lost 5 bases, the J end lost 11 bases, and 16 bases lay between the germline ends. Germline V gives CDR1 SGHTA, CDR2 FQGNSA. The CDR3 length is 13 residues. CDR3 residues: CASSKTGFEAQHF. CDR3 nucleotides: TGTGCCAGCAGCAAGACTGGTTTTGAGGCCCAGCATTTT.

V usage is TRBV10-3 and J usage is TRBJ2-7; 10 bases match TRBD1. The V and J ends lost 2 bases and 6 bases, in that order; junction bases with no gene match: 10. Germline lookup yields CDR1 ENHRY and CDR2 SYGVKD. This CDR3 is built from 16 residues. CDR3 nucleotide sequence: TGTGCCATCAGTGAGCCGGACAGGGGGTTAGTTTTCGAGCAGTACTTC. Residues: CAISEPDRGLVFEQYF.

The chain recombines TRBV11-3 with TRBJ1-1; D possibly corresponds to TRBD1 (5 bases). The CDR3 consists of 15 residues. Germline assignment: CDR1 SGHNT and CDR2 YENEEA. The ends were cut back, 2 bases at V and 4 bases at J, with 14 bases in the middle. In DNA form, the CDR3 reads TGTGCCAGCAGCTTATGGCCCGGGGGGGGCACTGAAGCTTTCTTT. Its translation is CASSLWPGGGTEAFF.

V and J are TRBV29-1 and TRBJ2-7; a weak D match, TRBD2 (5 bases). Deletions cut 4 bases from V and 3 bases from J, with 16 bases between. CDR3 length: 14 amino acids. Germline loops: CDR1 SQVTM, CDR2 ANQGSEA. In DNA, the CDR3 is TGCAGCGTTGTCGGACGTACGGGAAGCTACGAGCAGTACTTC. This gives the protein CSVVGRTGSYEQYF.

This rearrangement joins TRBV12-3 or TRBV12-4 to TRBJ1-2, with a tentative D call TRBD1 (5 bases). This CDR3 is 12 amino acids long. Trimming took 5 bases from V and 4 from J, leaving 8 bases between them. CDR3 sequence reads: CASSRQPYGYTF. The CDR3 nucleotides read TGTGCCAGCAGTCGACAGCCCTATGGCTACACCTTC.

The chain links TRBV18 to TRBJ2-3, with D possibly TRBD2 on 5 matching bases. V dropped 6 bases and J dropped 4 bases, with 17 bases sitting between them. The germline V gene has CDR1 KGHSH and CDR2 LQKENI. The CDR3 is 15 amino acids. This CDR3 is CASSQSWELADTQYF. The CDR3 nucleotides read TGTGCCAGCTCCCAGAGTTGGGAGTTGGCAGATACGCAGTATTTT.